This TCR beta chain was identified during a study of blood T cell repertoires in COVID-19. Sequencing was performed with immunoSEQ multiplex PCR; in TCRdb, only in-frame clones are kept and a portion is missing. The sample yields tens of thousands of clones, approximately 80% seen once. Sequencing was carried out using peripheral blood. This clonotype was sampled from a human donor in a cohort sampled during active COVID-19.

The chain's CDR3 is CASRVGQETQYF. For the CDR3, the DNA is TGCGCCAGCCGAGTTGGCCAAGAGACCCAGTACTTC. This chain uses TRBV5-1 with TRBJ2-5; D unresolved. V gave up 7 bases and J gave up 1 base, with 8 bases separating them. Per the germline V gene, CDR1 is SGHRS and CDR2 is YFSETQ. The CDR3 spans 12 residues.